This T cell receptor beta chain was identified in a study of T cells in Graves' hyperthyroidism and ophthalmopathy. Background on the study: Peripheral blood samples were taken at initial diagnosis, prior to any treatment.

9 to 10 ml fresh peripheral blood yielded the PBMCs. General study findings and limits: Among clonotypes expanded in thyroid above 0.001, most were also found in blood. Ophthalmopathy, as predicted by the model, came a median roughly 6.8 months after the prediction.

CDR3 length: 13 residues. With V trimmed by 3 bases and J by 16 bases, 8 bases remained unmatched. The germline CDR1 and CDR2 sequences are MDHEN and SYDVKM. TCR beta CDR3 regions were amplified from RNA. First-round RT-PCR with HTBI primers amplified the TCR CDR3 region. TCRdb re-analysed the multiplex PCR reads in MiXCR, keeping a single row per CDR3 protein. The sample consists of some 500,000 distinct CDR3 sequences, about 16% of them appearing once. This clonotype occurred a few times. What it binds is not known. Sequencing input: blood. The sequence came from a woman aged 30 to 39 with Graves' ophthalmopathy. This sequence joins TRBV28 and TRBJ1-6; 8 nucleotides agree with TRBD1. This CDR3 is CASSLDRAHGLHF. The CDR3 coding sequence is TGTGCCAGCAGTTTGGACAGGGCCCATGGACTCCACTTT.